These 16 T cell receptor beta chains were sequenced from one sample in a study of read filtering for tumor transcriptome and immune sequencing. This library used about 360 ng RNA and molecular barcoded adaptors spanning alpha/delta and beta/gamma chains. TCRdb re-called the reads through MiXCR, storing one row per CDR3 protein. This sample has under 150,000 distinct CDR3 sequences, with roughly an eighth found just once. Sequenced sample: a population of CD138-negative cells sorted from bone marrow. The receptors were gathered from a donor aged 40 or over with multiple myeloma.

This clonotype has ten or more counts. This chain uses TRBV7-9 with TRBJ1-2; D call uncertain. The CDR3 runs to 15 residues. The germline V gene has CDR1 SEHNR and CDR2 FQNEAQ (reference sequence). V was cut by 6 bases and J by 4 bases, with 18 bases left in between. CDR3 in amino acids: CASRPHGLGVYGYTF. In DNA, the CDR3 is TGTGCCAGCAGGCCCCATGGACTGGGAGTCTATGGCTACACCTTC.

This clonotype was seen many times. The V call is TRBV6-6, the J call TRBJ2-1; D perhaps matches TRBD2 (6 bases). The CDR3 covers 15 residues. Germline lookup yields CDR1 MNHNY and CDR2 SVGAGI (reference sequence). V lost 2 bases, J lost 8 bases, and 16 bases lay in between. The CDR3 reads CASSYSAGRYDEQFF. Here the CDR3 DNA reads TGTGCCAGCAGTTACAGTGCAGGGAGGTACGATGAGCAGTTCTTC.

At least ten counts were recorded for this clonotype. The rearrangement links TRBV9 to TRBJ2-7, with 7 nucleotides matching TRBD2. In germline, CDR1 is SGDLS, CDR2 YYNGEE. V was pared by 2 bases and J by 2 bases, with 4 bases of the junction left unmatched. CDR3 length: 14 residues. This CDR3 reads CASSVGREAYEQYF. In DNA, the CDR3 is TGTGCCAGCAGCGTGGGACGGGAGGCCTACGAGCAGTACTTC.

This clonotype was seen many times. CDR3 sequence: CASSRNRDTRVEQYF. For the CDR3, the DNA is TGCGCCAGCAGCCGCAACCGGGACACACGGGTCGAGCAGTACTTC. The gene calls are TRBV4-1 and TRBJ2-7; TRBD1 is a possible D gene (6 bases). V dropped 4 bases and J dropped 6 bases, with 19 bases sitting between them. The CDR3 is 15 amino acids. Germline V gene data show CDR1 as MGHRA and CDR2 as YSYEKL.

In this sample, this clonotype turned up many times. The chain has TRBV2 and TRBJ2-1; perhaps TRBD2 as D (6 bases). The CDR3 spans 15 residues. Germline loops: CDR1 SNHLY, CDR2 FYNNEI. V lost 6 bases and J lost 0, with 12 bases in between. The CDR3 DNA follows: TGTGCCAGCAGCCCAGGGAGGCTCTCCTACAATGAGCAGTTCTTC. It encodes CASSPGRLSYNEQFF.

This clonotype was detected ten times or more. The CDR3 DNA reads as TGTGCCAGCAGCCTCGGACAGTATCAGCCCCAGCATTTT. This codes for CASSLGQYQPQHF. The rearrangement links TRBV6-5 to TRBJ1-5; D may be TRBD1 (6 bases). The germline V and J ends were trimmed by 6 bases and 5 bases, with 11 bases remaining between them. Germline V gene data show CDR1 as MNHEY and CDR2 as SVGAGI. The CDR3 consists of 13 residues.

The sample holds many counts of this clonotype. The V and J genes are TRBV20-1 and TRBJ1-5; D remains ambiguous. From germline, CDR1 is DFQATT and CDR2 SNEGSKA (reference sequence). The V end lost 1 base, the J end lost 2 bases, and 9 bases lay between the germline ends. The CDR3 has 14 amino acids. The CDR3 loop is CSARVGGGNQPQHF. CDR3 DNA: TGCAGTGCTAGAGTAGGAGGTGGCAATCAGCCCCAGCATTTT.

In regard to this clonotype: A much larger clone differs from this one at a single base, so this may be a read error. The conserved closing phenylalanine or tryptophan is absent in this CDR3, likely reflecting a read error. The chain uses TRBV5-5 and TRBJ1-1, with 10 positions matching TRBD1. The V gene end was trimmed by 4 bases and the J gene end by 0 bases; junction bases not matched to a gene: 6. CDR3 length: 16 amino acids. The germline V gene has CDR1 SGHKS and CDR2 YYEKEE (reference sequence). CDR3 coding DNA: TGTGCCAGCAGCCTCGACAGGGGGCGCGTGAACACTGAAGCTTTCCTT. Translation: CASSLDRGRVNTEAFL.

A word on this clonotype: A much more abundant neighbour one base away suggests this may be a read error. The chain combines TRBV2 with TRBJ2-1; 10 nucleotides match TRBD2. The V and J ends lost 6 bases and 5 bases, in that order; junction bases with no gene match: 13. The CDR3 consists of 17 residues. Per the germline V gene, CDR1 is SNHLY and CDR2 is FYNNEI. This CDR3 is CASRRPTSGRYDNEQFF. CDR3 in DNA: TGTGCCAGCAGGCGCCCGACTAGCGGGCGCTACGACAATGAGCAGTTCTTC. The variable domain in full, completed from reference TRBV2 and TRBJ2-1, reads EPEVTQTPSHQVTQMGQEVILRCVPISNHLYFYWYRQILGQKVEFLVSFYNNEISEKSEIFDDQFSVERPDGSNFTLKIRSTKLEDSAMYFCASRRPTSGRYDNEQFFGPGTRLTVL.

This clonotype was seen repeatedly, ten times or more. This rearrangement joins TRBV6-2 or TRBV6-3 to TRBJ1-5; D remains unclear. Per the germline V gene, CDR1 is MNHEY and CDR2 is SVGEGT. The CDR3 sequence is 13 residues long. V was cut by 2 bases and J by 7 bases, with 9 bases left in between. Here the CDR3 reads CASSYGGNQPQHF. In nucleotides, the CDR3 is TGTGCCAGCAGTTACGGCGGGAACCAGCCCCAGCATTTT.

This clonotype came up a few times. The V gene is TRBV7-9, the J gene TRBJ2-1, with TRBD1 matching 9 bases. This CDR3 region has 16 residues. Germline V gene data show CDR1 as SEHNR and CDR2 as FQNEAQ (reference sequence). V lost 5 bases to trimming and J lost 1 base; unmatched junction nucleotides: 6. The CDR3 DNA reads as TGTGCCAGCAGCCACCGGACAGGGGCGTCCTACAATGAGCAGTTCTTC. This sequence encodes CASSHRTGASYNEQFF.

This clonotype was counted ten times or more. The chain recombines TRBV7-9 with TRBJ1-1, with a weak D call TRBD1 (6 bases). Germline V gene sequence: CDR1 SEHNR, CDR2 FQNEAQ (reference sequence). CDR3 length: 17 amino acids. Trimming left V 7 bases short and J 3 bases short, with 24 bases between. The CDR3 nucleotides read TGTGCCAGCAAGGGGGTATCGCAGGAAACCGGGGACACTGAAGCTTTCTTT. Its protein is CASKGVSQETGDTEAFF. The full variable domain, its missing parts supplied by reference TRBV7-9 and TRBJ1-1, is DTGVSQNPRHKITKRGQNVTFRCDPISEHNRLYWYRQTLGQGPEFLTYFQNEAQLEKSRLLSDRFSAERPKGSFSTLEIQRTEQGDSAMYLCASKGVSQETGDTEAFFGQGTRLTVV.

This clonotype has only a few counts. The chain couples TRBV5-1 to TRBJ1-2; possible D gene TRBD1, 6 bases. From germline, CDR1 is SGHRS and CDR2 YFSETQ. CDR3 length equals 13 residues. V dropped 5 bases and J dropped 4 bases, with 12 bases sitting between them. CDR3 bases: TGCGCCAGCAGTGTCAGGGGCAGCTATGGCTACACCTTC. Amino acid sequence: CASSVRGSYGYTF.

This clonotype was observed many times. The rearrangement uses TRBV20-1 and TRBJ2-2, with 9 nucleotides matching TRBD2. This CDR3 contains 17 residues. Germline V gene sequence: CDR1 DFQATT, CDR2 SNEGSKA (reference sequence). J gave up 0 bases and V 2 bases, and 7 bases lay outside the gene matches. This CDR3 reads CSARKLAGASNTGELFF. The CDR3 coding sequence is TGCAGTGCTAGAAAGTTAGCGGGGGCCTCGAACACCGGGGAGCTGTTTTTT.

This clonotype occurred many times. The chain has TRBV11-2 and TRBJ1-5, with a weak D call TRBD1 (6 bases). Trimming removed 4 bases from V and 7 bases from J, with 20 bases in between. The CDR3 extends over 16 amino acids. The germline V gene encodes CDR1 SGHAT and CDR2 FQNNGV. The CDR3 DNA follows: TGTGCCAGCAGCTCAATTGAAGGACAGCTGGGGCAGCCCCAGCATTTT. This sequence encodes CASSSIEGQLGQPQHF. Supplemented by reference TRBV11-2 and TRBJ1-5, the full variable domain reads EAGVAQSPRYKIIEKRQSVAFWCNPISGHATLYWYQQILGQGPKLLIQFQNNGVVDDSQLPKDRFSAERLKGVDSTLKIQPAKLEDSAVYLCASSSIEGQLGQPQHFGDGTRLSIL.

This clonotype was seen a handful of times. The rearrangement joins TRBV12-3 or TRBV12-4 to TRBJ1-2; D might be TRBD1 (6 bases). CDR3 length equals 15 residues. V lost 6 bases and J lost 5, with 19 bases in between. In DNA form, the CDR3 reads TGTGCCAGCAGAGGTGCGGGGACAACCGCTTATGGCTACACCTTC. Translated, it gives CASRGAGTTAYGYTF.